This T cell receptor beta chain was recovered during a study of T cells in Graves' hyperthyroidism and ophthalmopathy. This clonotype was counted ten times or more. RNA transcripts served as the template for amplifying TCR beta CDR3 regions. With the HTBI primer set, the TCR CDR3 went through a first round of RT-PCR. MiXCR was run by TCRdb on the multiplex PCR reads, yielding one entry per CDR3 protein. The sample has around 520,000 distinct CDR3 sequences; around a quarter are singletons. The study included ophthalmopathy patients with Clinical Activity Score at least 3, NOSPECS grade at least 4 and duration under 3 months. Every diagnosis used clinical symptoms, serum thyroxine and TRAb, thyroid ultrasound and orbital computed tomography. This CDR3 region has 16 residues. The germline gives CDR1 SQVTM, CDR2 ANQGSEA. V was cut by 5 bases and J by 0 bases, with 14 bases left in between.

This receptor was identified in a woman aged 30 to 39 with Graves' ophthalmopathy. V and J are TRBV29-1 and TRBJ1-6; D is perhaps TRBD1 (5 bases). The sequenced sample consisted of blood. The chain's CDR3 is CSVFDSLSSYNSPLHF. CDR3 in DNA: TGCAGCGTTTTTGACAGTTTGAGCTCCTATAATTCACCCCTCCACTTT.